This record concerns one T cell receptor beta chain sequence. Its antigen remains unknown. The sample is drawn from a study of T cells after posttransplantation cyclophosphamide. Findings of the study overall: Blood and skin or GI T cell repertoires showed limited TRB overlap.

V was cut by 5 bases and J by 6 bases, with 17 bases left in between. The CDR3 sequence is 15 residues long. Germline CDR1 and CDR2: LNHDA and SQIVND (reference sequence). Treatment was busulfan-fludarabine conditioning, a marrow graft, and cyclophosphamide on days +3 and +4. Measured with immunoSEQ multiplex PCR; TCRdb has only the in-frame clones, and not every one. This table has about 10,000 clones, around 83% appearing once. The rearrangement joins TRBV19 to TRBJ1-5; TRBD1 might be the D (5 bases). This receptor was identified in a female patient aged 40 to 55 who received an allogeneic stem cell transplant from a related donor, was CMV-positive, and had no GVHD. The graft donor may have contributed some T cells. The material was PBMCs, obtained approximately 2,000 days after a stem cell transplant with posttransplant cyclophosphamide. CDR3 DNA: TGTGCCAGTAGTGGACAAGCGATCCAGAGTCAGCCCCAGCATTTT. As protein: CASSGQAIQSQPQHF. Together with reference TRBV19 and TRBJ1-5, the CDR3 gives the full variable domain: DGGITQSPKYLFRKEGQNVTLSCEQNLNHDAMYWYRQDPGQGLRLIYYSQIVNDFQKGDIAEGYSVSREKKESFPLTVTSAQKNPTAFYLCASSGQAIQSQPQHFGDGTRLSIL.